Listed below are T cell receptor beta chains from one sample, sequenced in a study of blood T cell repertoires in COVID-19. The table came from immunoSEQ multiplex PCR; TCRdb's copy has only in-frame clones and leaves some out. The table includes over 300,000 clones, around 83% detected once. Sequencing was carried out using peripheral blood. The receptors were gathered from a woman in her fifties or sixties with acute or convalescent COVID-19. CDR3s include the opening cysteine and the closing phenylalanine or tryptophan. A D gene is named only where the DNA matches it firmly. Not every row has a clone size; where given, it reads once, few, many or a size class.

d_call clone_size j_call v_call cdr3_nt cdr3_aa
TRBD1 once TRBJ1-2 TRBV2 TGTGCCAGCAGTGAATGGGGACAGGGAGGCTATGGCTACACCTTC CASSEWGQGGYGYTF
NA NA TRBJ2-5 TRBV13 TGTGCCAGCAGCTTAGGACTAGCCCGAGAGACCCAGTACTTC CASSLGLARETQYF
NA NA TRBJ2-5 TRBV19 TGTGCCAGTAGTATCGGAGGGGTGGGGGAGACCCAGTACTTC CASSIGGVGETQYF
TRBD1 NA TRBJ1-4 TRBV23-1 TGCGCCAGCAGTCAATCGGTGGGACAGGGCCATAATGAAAAACTGTTTTTT CASSQSVGQGHNEKLFF
TRBD1 NA TRBJ1-1 TRBV7-9 TGTGCCAGCAGCTTAGGACAGGGAAGGACTGAAGCTTTCTTT CASSLGQGRTEAFF
NA NA TRBJ1-1 TRBV30 TGTGCCTGGAGAACGCCGGACAATATGAACACTGAAGCTTTCTTT CAWRTPDNMNTEAFF
TRBD2 few TRBJ2-2 TRBV30 TGTGCCTGGAGTGTACCAGGACTAGGAAGGTTCACCGGGGAGCTGTTTTTT CAWSVPGLGRFTGELFF
TRBD2 NA TRBJ2-1 TRBV4-3 TGCGCCAGCAGCCTTGGACTAGCGGGATACAATGAGCAGTTCTTC CASSLGLAGYNEQFF
NA NA TRBJ1-5 TRBV7-9 TGTGCCAGCAGCTTAGACGGGGGGCAGCCCCAGCATTTT CASSLDGGQPQHF
NA NA TRBJ2-1 TRBV7-3 TGTGCCAGCAGCTCCTTCATGAGCTCCTACAATGAGCAGTTCTTC CASSSFMSSYNEQFF
NA NA TRBJ1-2 TRBV21-1 TGTGCCAGCAGCAAAACACTATCTAACTATGGCTACACCTTC CASSKTLSNYGYTF
NA NA TRBJ1-5 TRBV21-1 TGTGCCAGCAGCAAAGAGATAACCGGGACAGGGGATCAGCCCCAGCATTTT CASSKEITGTGDQPQHF
NA NA TRBJ1-2 TRBV29-1 TGCAGCGTGGACGCCGCCGGGAATGGCTACACCTTC CSVDAAGNGYTF
TRBD1 NA TRBJ1-1 TRBV11-3 TGTGCCAGCAGCAAAGGACAGGGCCGGGGGACTGAAGCTTTCTTT CASSKGQGRGTEAFF
NA once TRBJ2-2 TRBV19 TGTGCCAGTAGTATAGGCGAGGGAACAAGGACCGGGGAGCTGTTTTTT CASSIGEGTRTGELFF
NA NA TRBJ2-5 TRBV7-9 TGTGCCAGCAGCTTAAATTCCGGGAGCCAAGAGACCCAGTACTTC CASSLNSGSQETQYF
NA once TRBJ2-4 TRBV28 TGTGCCAGCAGTTTGGCAGGGCCCATAGCCAAAAACATTCAGTACTTC CASSLAGPIAKNIQYF
TRBD1 NA TRBJ2-7 TRBV13 TGTGCCAGCAGCTCCGCAAAGTCCCCGGGACAGGGCTACGAGCAGTACTTC CASSSAKSPGQGYEQYF
TRBD1 NA TRBJ2-5 TRBV2 TGTGCCAGCAAGATGGGACAGCTTCAAGAGACCCAGTACTTC CASKMGQLQETQYF
TRBD1 once TRBJ2-1 TRBV7-6 TGTGCCAGCAGCTTAGGGACAGGCTCCTACAATGAGCAGTTCTTC CASSLGTGSYNEQFF
TRBD1 NA TRBJ2-7 TRBV9 TGTGCCAGCAGCACCTTCGGGACAGGGGGCGAGCAGTACTTC CASSTFGTGGEQYF
NA NA TRBJ1-1 TRBV30 TGTGCCTGGAGCCGGACGACAGCGAACACTGAAGCTTTCTTT CAWSRTTANTEAFF
TRBD1 few TRBJ1-3 TRBV18 TGTGCCAGCTCACCGGGACAGATATCTGGAAACACCATATATTTT CASSPGQISGNTIYF
TRBD2 NA TRBJ2-4 TRBV4-2 TGTGCCAGCAGCCAACGACTAGCGGGAGAAAACATTCAGTACTTC CASSQRLAGENIQYF
NA NA TRBJ1-5 TRBV7-8 TGTGCCAGCAGCTTAGCGTGGACTCCCCCTCAGCCCCAGCATTTT CASSLAWTPPQPQHF
NA NA TRBJ2-5 TRBV21-1 TGTGCCAGCCGATTTATGGGGACAGGGGGTAGAGGAGAGACCCAGTACTTC CASRFMGTGGRGETQYF
NA few TRBJ2-7 TRBV5-1 TGCGCCAGCAGCTTGGATCAGGGAAGGTACGAGCAGTACTTC CASSLDQGRYEQYF
TRBD2 NA TRBJ2-3 TRBV7-2 TGTGCCAGCAGCATGGGACTAGCGGGCACAGATACGCAGTATTTT CASSMGLAGTDTQYF
NA once TRBJ1-2 TRBV3-1/TRBV3-2 TGTGCCAGCAGCACTCAAACAGGGTCCTTCTCAAGAAGCTACACCTTC CASSTQTGSFSRSYTF
TRBD2 few TRBJ2-7 TRBV5-1 TGCGCCAGCAGCCTGGCTAGCGGGAGTTTGAACGAGCAGTACTTC CASSLASGSLNEQYF
NA NA TRBJ2-1 TRBV19 TGTGCCAGTAGTTCGGGACTGGAAAGCTCCTACAATGAGCAGTTCTTC CASSSGLESSYNEQFF
NA NA TRBJ1-2 TRBV19 TGTGCCAGTAGTATAACTTTAAGAGCGTATGGCTACACCTTC CASSITLRAYGYTF
TRBD2 NA TRBJ2-1 TRBV6-2/TRBV6-3 TGTGCCAGCAGTTGGCGGGGGACCGAGCAGTTCTTC CASSWRGTEQFF
NA NA TRBJ2-5 TRBV27 TGTGCCAGCAGTTCCCTCAGTTTGACTACTGGCATAGAGACCCAGTACTTC CASSSLSLTTGIETQYF
NA NA TRBJ2-5 TRBV4-1 TGCGCCAGCAGCCGCGGGGCCTGGGGGGAGACCCAGTACTTC CASSRGAWGETQYF
TRBD1 once TRBJ1-1 TRBV11-2 TGTGCCAGCAGCTTAGACAGGGGGTTCGACACTGAAGCTTTCTTT CASSLDRGFDTEAFF
NA NA TRBJ1-3 TRBV18 TGTGCCAGCTCGGTCACAGGGAATGGAAACACCATATATTTT CASSVTGNGNTIYF
TRBD2 NA TRBJ2-2 TRBV12-5 TGTGCTAGTGGTTTGGTCAAGGGGAGGGACACCGGGGAGCTGTTTTTT CASGLVKGRDTGELFF
NA few TRBJ1-2 TRBV27 TGTGCCAGCAGTTTCCGTGGAGGGTATGGCTACACCTTC CASSFRGGYGYTF
NA NA TRBJ2-3 TRBV29-1 TGCAGCGTCCTCGGGGTCCCAGATACGCAGTATTTT CSVLGVPDTQYF